This TCR beta chain was recorded in a study of cytotoxic CD8 clonotypes in ibrutinib-treated CLL. This CDR3 spans 13 amino acids. Clones were read by immunoSEQ multiplex PCR, and TCRdb kept only the in-frame ones, dropping some. The table has about 130,000 clones, 75% to 90% seen once. The sample here was PBMCs, taken after 24 months of ibrutinib treatment. The TCR originated in a human donor with chronic lymphocytic leukemia. The chain carries TRBV21-1 and TRBJ1-2; the table assigns TRBD1, which was not confirmed against the DNA. TRBV21-1 is given as a pseudogene. In nucleotides, the CDR3 is TGTGCCAGCAGCAAATGCAGGGGCTATGGCTACACCTTC. Residues: CASSKCRGYGYTF.